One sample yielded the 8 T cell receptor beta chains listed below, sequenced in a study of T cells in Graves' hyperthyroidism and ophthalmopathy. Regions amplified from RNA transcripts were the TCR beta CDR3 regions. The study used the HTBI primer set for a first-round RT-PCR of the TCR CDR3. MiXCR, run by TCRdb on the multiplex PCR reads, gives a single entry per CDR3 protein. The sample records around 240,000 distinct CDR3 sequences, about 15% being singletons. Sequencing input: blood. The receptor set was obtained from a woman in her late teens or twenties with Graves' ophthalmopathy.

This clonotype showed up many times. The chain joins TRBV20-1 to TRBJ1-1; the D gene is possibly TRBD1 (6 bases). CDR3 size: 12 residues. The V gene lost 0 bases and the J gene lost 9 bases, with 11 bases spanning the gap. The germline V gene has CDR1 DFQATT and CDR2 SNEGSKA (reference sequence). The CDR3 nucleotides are TGCAGTGCTAGAGATCCGGACAGTCAAGCTTTCTTT. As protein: CSARDPDSQAFF.

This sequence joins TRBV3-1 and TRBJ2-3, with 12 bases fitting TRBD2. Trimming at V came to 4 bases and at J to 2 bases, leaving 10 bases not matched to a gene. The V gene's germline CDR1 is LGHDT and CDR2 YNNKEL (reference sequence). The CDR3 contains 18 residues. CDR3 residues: CASSLTKLAGGITDTQYF. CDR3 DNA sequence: TGTGCCAGCAGCCTTACTAAACTAGCGGGGGGCATCACAGATACGCAGTATTTT.

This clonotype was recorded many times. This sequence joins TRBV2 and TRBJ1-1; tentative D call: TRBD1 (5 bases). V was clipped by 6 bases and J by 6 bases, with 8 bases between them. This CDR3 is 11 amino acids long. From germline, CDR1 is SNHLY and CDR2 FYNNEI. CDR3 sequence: CASRRGPEAFF. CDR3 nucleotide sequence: TGTGCCAGCAGGAGGGGCCCTGAAGCTTTCTTT.

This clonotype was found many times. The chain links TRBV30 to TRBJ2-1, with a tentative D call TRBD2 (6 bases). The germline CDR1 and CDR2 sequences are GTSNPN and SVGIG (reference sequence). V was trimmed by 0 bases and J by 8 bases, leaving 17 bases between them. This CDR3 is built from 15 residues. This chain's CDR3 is CAWSVLGTYEDEQFF. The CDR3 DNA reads TGTGCCTGGAGTGTTCTCGGGACTTACGAGGATGAGCAGTTCTTC.

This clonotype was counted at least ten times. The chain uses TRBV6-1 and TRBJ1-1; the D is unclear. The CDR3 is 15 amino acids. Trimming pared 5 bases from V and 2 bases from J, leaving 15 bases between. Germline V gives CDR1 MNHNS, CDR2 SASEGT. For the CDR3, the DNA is TGTGCCAGCAGTTTTTTTTTGGACGCAAACACTGAAGCTTTCTTT. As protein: CASSFFLDANTEAFF.

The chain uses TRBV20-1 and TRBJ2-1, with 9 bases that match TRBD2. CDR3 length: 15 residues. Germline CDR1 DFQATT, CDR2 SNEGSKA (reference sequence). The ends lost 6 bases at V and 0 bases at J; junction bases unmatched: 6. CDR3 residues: CSALRGRASYNEQFF. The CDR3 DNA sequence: TGCAGTGCCCTACGCGGGAGGGCCTCCTACAATGAGCAGTTCTTC.

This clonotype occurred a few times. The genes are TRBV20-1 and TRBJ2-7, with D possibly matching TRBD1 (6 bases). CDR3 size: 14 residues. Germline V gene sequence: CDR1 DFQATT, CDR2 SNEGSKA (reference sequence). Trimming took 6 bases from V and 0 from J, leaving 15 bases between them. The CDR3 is CSALEETGSYEQYF. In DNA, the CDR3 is TGCAGTGCCCTGGAGGAGACAGGCTCCTACGAGCAGTACTTC.

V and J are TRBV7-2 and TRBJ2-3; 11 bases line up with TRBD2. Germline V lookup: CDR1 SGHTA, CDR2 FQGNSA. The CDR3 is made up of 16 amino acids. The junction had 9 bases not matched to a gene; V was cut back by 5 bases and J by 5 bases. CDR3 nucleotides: TGTGCCAGCAGCGTTACCGGGACTAGCGGCCTAGATACGCAGTATTTT. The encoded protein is CASSVTGTSGLDTQYF.